Reported below is one TCR beta chain. This clonotype was recorded only once. Its antigen target is currently unknown. Per-nucleotide qualities are absent, and no much larger clonotype sits a single base away. One read offers little support. The sample originates from a study of T cell repertoires in cytomegalovirus infection (dated by TCRdb to about 2019). For the study in its entirety: Alongside well-studied HLA-B-restricted epitopes, the peptide stimulations were aimed at recently identified HLA-C-restricted CMV epitopes, whose presentation resists viral immunomodulation. Donor HLA type was relevant to the analysis, because carriage of CMV infection together with the matching HLA type was indicated by public TCR beta signatures.

The treatment or condition label here, explained by the study, means: in vitro stimulation with specific CMV peptide epitopes to enrich CMV-specific T cells. The research as a whole found: Carriers of CMV infection plus the relevant HLA type were discriminated by the cumulative frequency of public TCR beta family members in the study cohort and in an independent approximately 400-donor cohort. In the ex vivo response, HLA-C-restricted CMV-specific TCR beta clonotypes were dominant, and in two of eight donors the single most frequent clonotype came from this HLA-C-restricted group.

Instrument used: Illumina HiSeq 1500. TCRdb redid the processing of the public reads, applying fastp at Q25 and MiXCR, and retained in-frame beta chains. Identical CDR3 protein sequences are pooled into one entry, listed with their most common genes and DNA. This sample has just under 500,000 distinct CDR3 sequences in its table, and more than 30% of those were observed once. The top ten hold around a sixth of the sample. The TCR originated in a human donor in good health (CMV status not recorded). Some clones in this sample may be carry-over from other donors' samples. Material: cultured PBMCs, obtained from culture after CMV antigen stimulation.

CDR3 protein: CASSRQGAETEAFF. The DNA sequence is given as TGTGCCAGCAGCAGACAGGGGGCCGAGACTGAAGCTTTCTTT. Recombination connected TRBV7-4 to TRBJ1-1, and TRBD1 aligns with 10 junction nucleotides. Ends trimmed: V by 5 bases, J by 5 bases; bases unmatched to a gene: 5. The germline V gene yields SGHVT for CDR1 and SQSDAQ for CDR2. Including the terminal cysteine and phenylalanine, the CDR3 comprises 14 residues. The read is trimmed to its CDR3 DNA, 42 bases read in frame from base 1.